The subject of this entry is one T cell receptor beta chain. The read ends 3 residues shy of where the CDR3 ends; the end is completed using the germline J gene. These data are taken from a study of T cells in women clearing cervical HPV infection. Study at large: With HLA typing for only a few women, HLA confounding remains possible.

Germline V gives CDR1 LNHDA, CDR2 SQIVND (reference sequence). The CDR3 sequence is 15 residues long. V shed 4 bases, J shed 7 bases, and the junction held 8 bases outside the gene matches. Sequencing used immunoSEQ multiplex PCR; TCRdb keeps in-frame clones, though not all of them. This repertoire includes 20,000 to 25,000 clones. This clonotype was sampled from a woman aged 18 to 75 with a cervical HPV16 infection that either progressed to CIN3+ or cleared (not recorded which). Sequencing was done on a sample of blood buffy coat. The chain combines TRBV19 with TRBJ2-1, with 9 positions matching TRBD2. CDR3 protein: CASSRVSGGYNEQFF. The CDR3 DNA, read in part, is TGTGCCAGTAGTAGAGTTAGCGGGGGATATAATGAG.